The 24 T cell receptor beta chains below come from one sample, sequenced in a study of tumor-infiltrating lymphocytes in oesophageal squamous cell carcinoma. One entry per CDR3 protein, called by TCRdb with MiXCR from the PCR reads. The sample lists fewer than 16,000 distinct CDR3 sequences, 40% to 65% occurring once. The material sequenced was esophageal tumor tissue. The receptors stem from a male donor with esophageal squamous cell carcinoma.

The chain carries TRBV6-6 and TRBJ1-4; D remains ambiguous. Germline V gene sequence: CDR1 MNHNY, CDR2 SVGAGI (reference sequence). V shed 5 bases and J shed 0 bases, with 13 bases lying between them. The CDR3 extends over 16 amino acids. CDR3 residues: CASSVLHEATNEKLFF. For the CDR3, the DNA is TGTGCCAGCAGTGTACTACACGAGGCAACTAATGAAAAACTGTTTTTT.

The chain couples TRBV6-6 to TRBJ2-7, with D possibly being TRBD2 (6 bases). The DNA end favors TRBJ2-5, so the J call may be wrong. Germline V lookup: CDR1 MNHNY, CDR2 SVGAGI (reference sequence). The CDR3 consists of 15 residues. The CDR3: CASTLASVRQETQYF. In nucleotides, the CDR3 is TGTGCCAGCACCTTGGCTAGCGTTAGACAAGAGACCCAGTACTTC.

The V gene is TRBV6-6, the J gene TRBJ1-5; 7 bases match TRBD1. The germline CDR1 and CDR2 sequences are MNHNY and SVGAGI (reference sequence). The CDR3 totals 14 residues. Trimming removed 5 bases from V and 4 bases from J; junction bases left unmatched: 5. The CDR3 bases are TGTGCCAGCAGTCGGACAGGATTGAATCAGCCCCAGCATTTT. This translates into CASSRTGLNQPQHF.

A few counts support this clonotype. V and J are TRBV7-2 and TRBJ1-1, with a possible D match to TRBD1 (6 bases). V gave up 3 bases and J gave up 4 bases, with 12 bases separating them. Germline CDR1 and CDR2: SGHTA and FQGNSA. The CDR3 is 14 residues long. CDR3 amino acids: CASSFGGLGTEAFF. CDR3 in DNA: TGTGCCAGCAGCTTTGGGGGGCTGGGCACTGAAGCTTTCTTT.

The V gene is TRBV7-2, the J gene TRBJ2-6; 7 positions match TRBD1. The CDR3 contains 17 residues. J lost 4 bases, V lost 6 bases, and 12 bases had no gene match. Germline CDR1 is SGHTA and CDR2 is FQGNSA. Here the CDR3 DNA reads TGTGCCAGCAGTCGACAGGGCCCCTTGAGCGGGGCCAACGTCCTGACTTTC. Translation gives CASSRQGPLSGANVLTF.

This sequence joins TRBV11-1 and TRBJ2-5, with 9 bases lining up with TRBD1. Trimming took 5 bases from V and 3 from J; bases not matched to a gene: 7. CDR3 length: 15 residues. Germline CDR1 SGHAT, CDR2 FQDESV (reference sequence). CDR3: CASSHDWTGEETQYF. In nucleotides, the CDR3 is TGTGCCAGCAGCCATGATTGGACAGGGGAAGAGACCCAGTACTTC.

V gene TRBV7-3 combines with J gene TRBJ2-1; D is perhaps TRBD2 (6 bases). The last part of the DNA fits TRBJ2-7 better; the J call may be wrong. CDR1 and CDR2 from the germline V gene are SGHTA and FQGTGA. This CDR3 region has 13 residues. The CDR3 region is CASSLGGWGEQYF. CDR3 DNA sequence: TGTGCCAGCAGCTTAGGGGGGTGGGGTGAGCAGTACTTC.

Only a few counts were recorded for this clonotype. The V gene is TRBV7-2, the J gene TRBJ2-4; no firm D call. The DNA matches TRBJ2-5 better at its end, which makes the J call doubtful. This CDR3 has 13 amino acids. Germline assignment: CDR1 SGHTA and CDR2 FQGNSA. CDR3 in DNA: TGTGCCAGCAGCGTGACACTTGGGGAGACCCAGTACTTC. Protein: CASSVTLGETQYF.

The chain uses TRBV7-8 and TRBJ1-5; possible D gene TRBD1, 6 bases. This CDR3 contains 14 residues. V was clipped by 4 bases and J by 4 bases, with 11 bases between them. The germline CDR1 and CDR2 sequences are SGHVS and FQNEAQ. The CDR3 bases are TGTGCCAGCAGCTACCACGACAGGAATCAGCCCCAGCATTTT. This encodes CASSYHDRNQPQHF.

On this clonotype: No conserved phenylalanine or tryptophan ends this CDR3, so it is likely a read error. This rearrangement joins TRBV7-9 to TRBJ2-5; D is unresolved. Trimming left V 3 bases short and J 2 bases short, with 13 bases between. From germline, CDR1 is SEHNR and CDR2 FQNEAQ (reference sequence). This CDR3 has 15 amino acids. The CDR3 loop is CASSLVRTEQETQYV. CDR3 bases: TGTGCCAGCAGCTTGGTTCGAACAGAACAAGAGACCCAGTACGTC.

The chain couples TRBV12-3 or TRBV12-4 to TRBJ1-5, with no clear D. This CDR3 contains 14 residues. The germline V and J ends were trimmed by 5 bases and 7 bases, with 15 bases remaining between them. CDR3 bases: TGTGCCAGCAGTCCGAGGCAGGTAGGACAGCCCCAGCATTTT. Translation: CASSPRQVGQPQHF.

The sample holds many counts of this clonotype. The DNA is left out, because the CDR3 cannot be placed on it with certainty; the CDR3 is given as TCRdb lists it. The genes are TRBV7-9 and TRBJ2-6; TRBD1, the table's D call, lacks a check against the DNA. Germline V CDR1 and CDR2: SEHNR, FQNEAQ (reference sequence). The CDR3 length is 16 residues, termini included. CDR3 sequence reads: CASSQHGTNLWLHLRF.

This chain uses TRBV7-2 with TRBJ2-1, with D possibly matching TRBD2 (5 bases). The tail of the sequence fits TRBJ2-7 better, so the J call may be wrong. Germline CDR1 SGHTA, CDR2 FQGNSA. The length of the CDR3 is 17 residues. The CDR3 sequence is CASSSPIRGMVSYEQYF. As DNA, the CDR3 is TGTGCCAGCAGCTCCCCGATTCGGGGTATGGTCTCCTACGAGCAGTACTTC.

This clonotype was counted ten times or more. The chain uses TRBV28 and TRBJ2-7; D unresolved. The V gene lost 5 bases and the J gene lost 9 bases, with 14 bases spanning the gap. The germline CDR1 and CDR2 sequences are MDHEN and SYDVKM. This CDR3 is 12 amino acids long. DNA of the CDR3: TGTGCCAGCAGTATCTCGTTCGTGGGGCAGTACTTC. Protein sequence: CASSISFVGQYF.

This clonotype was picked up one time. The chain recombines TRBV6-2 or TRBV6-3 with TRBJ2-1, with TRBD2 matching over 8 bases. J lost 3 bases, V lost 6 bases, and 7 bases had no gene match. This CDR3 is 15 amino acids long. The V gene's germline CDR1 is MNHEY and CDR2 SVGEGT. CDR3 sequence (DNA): TGTGCCAGCAGGAGCGGGAGAGCCTACTACAATGAGCAGTTCTTC. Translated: CASRSGRAYYNEQFF.

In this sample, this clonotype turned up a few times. The CDR3 sequence is CASSLCQTPKNIQYF. For the CDR3, the DNA is TGTGCCAGCAGCTTATGCCAGACCCCCAAAAACATTCAGTACTTC. The J gene is TRBJ2-4, the V gene TRBV7-6; no firm D call. The CDR3 covers 15 residues. V was trimmed by 2 bases and J by 2 bases, leaving 10 bases between them. CDR1 is SGHVS and CDR2 is FNYEAQ in the germline V gene.

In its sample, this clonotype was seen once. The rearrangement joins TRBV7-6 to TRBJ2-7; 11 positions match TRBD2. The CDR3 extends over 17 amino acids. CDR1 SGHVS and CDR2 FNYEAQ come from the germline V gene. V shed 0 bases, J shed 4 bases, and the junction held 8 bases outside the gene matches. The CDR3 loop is CASSLAQGSGRVYEQYF. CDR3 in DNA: TGTGCCAGCAGCTTAGCGCAGGGTAGCGGGAGGGTATACGAGCAGTACTTC.

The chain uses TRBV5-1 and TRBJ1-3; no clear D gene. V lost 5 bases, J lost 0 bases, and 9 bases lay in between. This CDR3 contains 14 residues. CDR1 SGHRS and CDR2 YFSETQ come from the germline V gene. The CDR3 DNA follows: TGCGCCAGCAGTGGAGTCGGCTCTGGAAACACCATATATTTT. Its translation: CASSGVGSGNTIYF.

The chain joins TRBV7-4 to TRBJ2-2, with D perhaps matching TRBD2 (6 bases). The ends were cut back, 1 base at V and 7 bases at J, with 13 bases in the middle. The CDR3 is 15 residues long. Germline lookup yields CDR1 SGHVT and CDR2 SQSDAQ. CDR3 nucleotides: TGTGCCAGCAGCTTAGGCGGGAACGGCGGCGGGGAGCTGTTTTTT. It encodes CASSLGGNGGGELFF.

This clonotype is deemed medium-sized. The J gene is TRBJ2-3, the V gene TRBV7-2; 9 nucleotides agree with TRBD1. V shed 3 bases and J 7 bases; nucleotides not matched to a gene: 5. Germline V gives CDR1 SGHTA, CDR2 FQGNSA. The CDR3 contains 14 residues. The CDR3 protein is CASSLGQGGNTQYF. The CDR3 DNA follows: TGTGCCAGCAGCTTGGGACAGGGAGGAAATACGCAGTATTTT.

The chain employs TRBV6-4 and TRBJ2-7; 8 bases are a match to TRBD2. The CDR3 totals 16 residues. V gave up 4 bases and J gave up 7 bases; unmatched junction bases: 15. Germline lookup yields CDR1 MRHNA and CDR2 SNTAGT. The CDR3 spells CASSAAAGGGYNEQYF. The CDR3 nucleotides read TGTGCCAGCAGTGCCGCTGCGGGAGGAGGGTACAATGAGCAGTACTTC.

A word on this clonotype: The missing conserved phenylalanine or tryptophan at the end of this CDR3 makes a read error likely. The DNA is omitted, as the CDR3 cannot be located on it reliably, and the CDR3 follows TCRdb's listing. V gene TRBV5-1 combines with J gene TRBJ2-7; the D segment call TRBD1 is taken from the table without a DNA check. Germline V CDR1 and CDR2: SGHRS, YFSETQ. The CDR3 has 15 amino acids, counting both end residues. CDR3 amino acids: CASRLTGGYGYTFGS.

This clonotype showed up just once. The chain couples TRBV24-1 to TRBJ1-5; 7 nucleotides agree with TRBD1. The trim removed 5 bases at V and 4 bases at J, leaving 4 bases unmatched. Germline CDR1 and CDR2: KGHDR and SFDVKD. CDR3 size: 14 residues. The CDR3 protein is CATSGQGLNQPQHF. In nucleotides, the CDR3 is TGTGCCACCAGTGGACAGGGCTTGAATCAGCCCCAGCATTTT.

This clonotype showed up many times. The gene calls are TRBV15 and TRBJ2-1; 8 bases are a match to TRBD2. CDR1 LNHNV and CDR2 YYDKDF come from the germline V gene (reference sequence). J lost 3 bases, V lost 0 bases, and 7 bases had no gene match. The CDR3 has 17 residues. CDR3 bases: TGTGCCACCAGCAGAGATTTATCCAGCGGGAGCTACAATGAGCAGTTCTTC. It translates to CATSRDLSSGSYNEQFF.